One sample yielded the 21 T cell receptor beta chains listed below, sequenced in a study of identical twins. TCRdb analysed the 5' RACE reads with MiXCR anew, one entry per CDR3 protein. Among roughly 200,000 distinct CDR3 sequences listed, roughly 7.5% were seen once. The same specimen was also included in a second study, on yellow fever vaccine responses in identical twins.

Material: memory (CD45RO+) T cells sorted from blood. These receptors all stem from a woman aged 18-30 years in good health.

This rearrangement joins TRBV11-1 to TRBJ2-7, with D unresolved. The CDR3 consists of 12 residues. Trimming shortened V by 5 bases and J by 0 bases, and 5 bases separated the two germline ends. CDR1 is SGHAT, CDR2 FQDESV, per germline (reference sequence). CDR3 region: CASSAFSYEQYF. CDR3 nucleotides: TGTGCCAGCAGCGCGTTCTCCTACGAGCAGTACTTC.

Many counts were recorded for this clonotype. The chain combines TRBV11-2 with TRBJ2-5; D gene ambiguous. Between the trimmed V and J ends, which lost 5 bases and 5 bases, there was a span of 21 bases. Germline V CDR1 and CDR2: SGHAT, FQNNGV. This CDR3 comprises 16 residues. CDR3 region: CASSPRVWGTGETQYF. DNA for the CDR3: TGTGCCAGCAGCCCGAGAGTATGGGGTACTGGTGAGACCCAGTACTTC.

This clonotype was observed a handful of times. The chain carries TRBV20-1 and TRBJ1-6; 10 nucleotides align to TRBD1. The V gene's germline CDR1 is DFQATT and CDR2 SNEGSKA (reference sequence). The CDR3 sequence is 14 residues long. The J segment lost 11 bases and the V segment lost 5 bases, leaving 9 bases of the junction unmatched. CDR3 region: CSAQTGTGDTPLHF. Written as DNA, the CDR3 is TGCAGTGCTCAGACCGGGACAGGGGACACACCCCTCCACTTT.

This clonotype was seen only a few times. V is TRBV19 and J is TRBJ2-2; 7 bases agree with TRBD1. The CDR3 loop spans 12 amino acids. From germline, CDR1 is LNHDA and CDR2 SQIVND (reference sequence). Losses at the gene ends were 10 bases for V and 6 bases for J; bases not matched to a gene: 5. CDR3 loop: CATSTGPGELFF. For the CDR3, the DNA is TGTGCCACCTCGACAGGGCCCGGGGAGCTGTTTTTT.

This clonotype has more than one count but fewer than ten. J is TRBJ2-7 and V is TRBV5-6; weak D call: TRBD1 (5 bases). The CDR3 spans 14 residues. V lost 6 bases and J lost 1, with 14 bases in between. Germline values: CDR1 SGHDT, CDR2 YYEEEE. CDR3 DNA sequence: TGTGCCAGCAACCTGCTATCAGGGTCCTACGAGCAGTACTTC. It specifies CASNLLSGSYEQYF.

V gene TRBV5-5 combines with J gene TRBJ2-3; possibly TRBD1 or TRBD2 for D (6 bases each). This CDR3 region has 16 residues. Trimming left V 3 bases short and J 0 bases short, with 14 bases between. The germline gives CDR1 SGHKS, CDR2 YYEKEE (reference sequence). The DNA for the CDR3 is TGTGCCAGCAGCTGGGGGCGGGGTTACAGCACAGATACGCAGTATTTT. Protein sequence: CASSWGRGYSTDTQYF. Full variable domain (missing parts from reference TRBV5-5 and TRBJ2-3): DAGVTQSPTHLIKTRGQQVTLRCSPISGHKSVSWYQQVLGQGPQFIFQYYEKEERGRGNFPDRFSARQFPNYSSELNVNALLLGDSALYLCASSWGRGYSTDTQYFGPGTRLTVL.

There are a few counts of this clonotype. The V call is TRBV9, the J call TRBJ2-7; D call uncertain. Between the trimmed V and J ends, which lost 2 bases and 2 bases, there was a span of 11 bases. The germline V gene encodes CDR1 SGDLS and CDR2 YYNGEE. CDR3 length: 14 amino acids. CDR3 region: CASSVSAVTYEQYF. CDR3 coding DNA: TGTGCCAGCAGCGTGTCAGCTGTCACCTACGAGCAGTACTTC.

This rearrangement joins TRBV20-1 to TRBJ2-1, with D possibly being TRBD2 (6 bases). The CDR3 loop spans 15 amino acids. V was clipped by 4 bases and J by 7 bases, with 20 bases between them. Germline CDR1 and CDR2: DFQATT and SNEGSKA (reference sequence). The CDR3 spells CSATPGLPSGNEQFF. The CDR3 DNA sequence: TGCAGTGCTACACCGGGACTTCCGTCCGGGAATGAGCAGTTCTTC.

In this sample, this clonotype turned up many times. This sequence joins TRBV5-1 and TRBJ2-4; 10 bases align to TRBD1. The CDR3 has 18 residues. V lost 3 bases to trimming and J lost 6 bases; unmatched junction nucleotides: 15. The germline CDR1 and CDR2 sequences are SGHRS and YFSETQ. The chain's CDR3 is CASSWQPGTGEGGNIQYF. The CDR3 DNA follows: TGCGCCAGCAGCTGGCAGCCCGGGACAGGGGAAGGGGGAAACATTCAGTACTTC.

The sample holds a few counts of this clonotype. This CDR3 reads CASSNSGGPNEQFF. The CDR3 nucleotides read TGTGCCAGCAGCAATAGTGGGGGGCCCAATGAGCAGTTCTTC. This sequence joins TRBV11-3 and TRBJ2-1; D assignment may be TRBD1 or TRBD2 (6 bases each). This CDR3 has 14 residues. Germline lookup yields CDR1 SGHNT and CDR2 YENEEA. V lost 5 bases, J lost 6 bases, and 14 bases lay in between.

This clonotype showed up just a few times. The J gene is TRBJ1-4, the V gene TRBV5-8, with D possibly TRBD1 on 6 matching bases. V shed 1 base and J shed 10 bases, with 17 bases lying between them. Germline V lookup: CDR1 SGHTS, CDR2 YDEGEE. The CDR3 runs to 15 residues. In nucleotides, the CDR3 is TGTGCCAGCAGCTTGCAAGTTGGACAGCCGGGAAAACTGTTTTTT. Protein: CASSLQVGQPGKLFF.

V gene TRBV28 combines with J gene TRBJ2-3; D is perhaps TRBD1 or TRBD2 (5 bases each). Trimming pared 8 bases from V and 3 bases from J, leaving 18 bases between. The CDR3 loop spans 15 amino acids. Germline CDR1 MDHEN, CDR2 SYDVKM. The CDR3 loop is CASSNLLGATDTQYF. In DNA form, the CDR3 reads TGTGCCAGCTCGAACCTCCTCGGGGCGACAGATACGCAGTATTTT.

This clonotype was seen many times. The CDR3 reads CASSQEYRQRITDTQYF. The CDR3 DNA follows: TGCGCCAGCAGCCAAGAATACCGGCAGCGCATAACAGATACGCAGTATTTT. This chain uses TRBV4-3 with TRBJ2-3, with unresolved D. The CDR3 contains 17 residues. V was pared by 0 bases and J by 3 bases, with 16 bases between. CDR1 and CDR2 (germline): LGHNA, YSLEER.

This clonotype came up a few times. The chain combines TRBV10-3 with TRBJ2-1; 11 bases are shared with TRBD2. Per germline, CDR1 ENHRY and CDR2 SYGVKD. There are 13 residues in the CDR3. Unmatched junction bases numbered 3, after V lost 8 bases and J lost 6 bases. CDR3 protein: CAIGLAGGNEQFF. The CDR3 region has the DNA TGTGCCATCGGTCTAGCGGGAGGCAATGAGCAGTTCTTC.

This clonotype was counted many times. The CDR3 here is CASTDRQTQYF. The CDR3 DNA follows: TGTGCCAGTACGGACAGACAGACCCAGTACTTC. V gene TRBV2 combines with J gene TRBJ2-5; D is possibly TRBD1 (6 bases). Germline-derived CDR1 and CDR2 are SNHLY and FYNNEI. This CDR3 contains 11 residues. V was trimmed by 9 bases and J by 6 bases, leaving 11 bases between them.

The chain has TRBV5-6 and TRBJ1-4, with TRBD1 matching over 10 bases. The CDR3 covers 16 residues. From germline, CDR1 is SGHDT and CDR2 YYEEEE. V lost 4 bases, J lost 0 bases, and 3 bases stayed unmatched. This CDR3 is CASSRDRGSTNEKLFF. CDR3 nucleotides: TGTGCCAGCAGCCGGGACAGGGGATCAACTAATGAAAAACTGTTTTTT. Variable domain in full (rest from reference TRBV5-6 and TRBJ1-4): DAGVTQSPTHLIKTRGQQVTLRCSPKSGHDTVSWYQQALGQGPQFIFQYYEEEERQRGNFPDRFSGHQFPNYSSELNVNALLLGDSALYLCASSRDRGSTNEKLFFGSGTQLSVL.

This clonotype appeared a few times. This chain uses TRBV19 with TRBJ2-2; the match to TRBD1 covers 7 bases. Germline lookup yields CDR1 LNHDA and CDR2 SQIVND (reference sequence). J gave up 0 bases and V 6 bases, and 1 base lay outside the gene matches. CDR3 length equals 14 residues. In DNA form, the CDR3 reads TGTGCCAGTAGGGACAGGTCGAACACCGGGGAGCTGTTTTTT. As protein: CASRDRSNTGELFF.

This clonotype was seen repeatedly, ten times or more. J is TRBJ1-1 and V is TRBV9; D possibly corresponds to TRBD1 (5 bases). Trimming left V 6 bases short and J 10 bases short, with 13 bases between. The CDR3 covers 11 residues. Germline V gene lookup returns CDR1 SGDLS and CDR2 YYNGEE. CDR3 sequence: CASNGPGGAFF. CDR3 nucleotide sequence: TGTGCCAGCAATGGGCCCGGGGGAGCTTTCTTT.

This clonotype was counted a few times. The chain couples TRBV3-1 to TRBJ2-7; 9 bases line up with TRBD2. The trim removed 1 base at V and 2 bases at J, leaving 6 bases unmatched. CDR1 is LGHDT and CDR2 is YNNKEL in the germline V gene (reference sequence). The length of the CDR3 is 16 residues. For the CDR3, the DNA is TGTGCCAGCAGCCAAGGAGGACTAGCGCCGACCTACGAGCAGTACTTC. Its translation is CASSQGGLAPTYEQYF.

This clonotype was recorded at least ten times. V is TRBV6-4 and J is TRBJ2-1; 12 bases align to TRBD2. The CDR3 length is 15 residues. Germline CDR1 MRHNA, CDR2 SNTAGT. The V segment lost 2 bases and the J segment 8 bases; nucleotides outside the gene matches: 4. The CDR3: CASSDLAGGPDEQFF. CDR3 DNA: TGTGCCAGCAGTGACCTAGCGGGAGGGCCCGATGAGCAGTTCTTC.

This clonotype was observed a few times. The rearrangement joins TRBV7-8 to TRBJ2-7; 9 bases align to TRBD2. This CDR3 spans 14 amino acids. Germline trimming cut 5 bases from V and 5 bases from J; bases unmatched to any gene: 7. Per germline, CDR1 SGHVS and CDR2 FQNEAQ. The CDR3 DNA reads TGTGCCAGCAGCCCCAGCGGGAGGCCCCACGAGCAGTACTTC. Residues: CASSPSGRPHEQYF.